A single sample gave rise to the 15 T cell receptor beta chains below, sequenced in a study of human T cells and chemical hapten exposure. Stated time point: patch test 1, 2 weeks after DPC sensitization. Stated treatment: therapeutic diphenylcyclopropenone sensitization with weekly scalp DPC. TCRdb recomputed calls from the RACE reads with MiXCR, one row per CDR3 protein. The sample carries 100,000 or so distinct CDR3 sequences, roughly a tenth recorded once. The source was whole blood, collected in connection with sensitization to the hapten diphenylcyclopropenone (DPC). The receptors were gathered from a man aged 35-49 years with alopecia areata. Some clones in this sample may be carry-over from other donors' samples.

Many counts were recorded for this clonotype. V and J are TRBV24-1 and TRBJ1-5, with 7 nucleotides matching TRBD1. There are 15 residues in the CDR3. V lost 3 bases, J lost 3 bases, and 4 bases stayed unmatched. In germline, CDR1 is KGHDR, CDR2 SFDVKD. The CDR3 sequence: CATSDRTGDNQPQHF. The CDR3 nucleotides read TGTGCCACCAGTGATCGGACAGGCGACAATCAGCCCCAGCATTTT.

This clonotype was counted only a few times. The CDR3 reads CSVEPGVITDGYTF. Here the CDR3 DNA reads TGCAGCGTTGAGCCTGGGGTGATAACGGATGGCTACACCTTC. J is TRBJ1-2 and V is TRBV29-1; D gene uncertain. V lost 3 bases to trimming and J lost 6 bases, with 17 bases between them. Germline V gene sequence: CDR1 SQVTM, CDR2 ANQGSEA. The CDR3 is made up of 14 amino acids.

This clonotype showed up many times. The chain combines TRBV10-2 with TRBJ2-7, with D possibly being TRBD2 (6 bases). The CDR3 extends over 12 amino acids. CDR1 and CDR2 (germline): WSHSY, SAAADI. Between the trimmed V and J ends, which lost 3 bases and 7 bases, there was a span of 10 bases. CDR3 sequence: CASSDGAGEQYV. In nucleotides, the CDR3 is TGCGCCAGCAGTGATGGGGCGGGGGAGCAGTACGTC.

This clonotype was counted a few times. This sequence joins TRBV11-3 and TRBJ1-1; D unclear. The CDR3 consists of 11 residues. Germline V CDR1 and CDR2: SGHNT, YENEEA. V was shortened by 7 bases and J by 8 bases, with 11 bases between the two germline ends. The CDR3 is CASTNAIEAFF. The DNA of the CDR3 is TGTGCCAGCACTAACGCCATAGAAGCTTTCTTT.

CDR3 DNA: TGTGCCAGCTCACCAGGGTCGGGGAGCTATCAGCCCCAGCATTTT. Translated: CASSPGSGSYQPQHF. This chain links TRBV18 with TRBJ1-5, with D hard to call. V shed 2 bases and J shed 5 bases, with 13 bases lying between them. The CDR3 runs 15 residues. The germline V gene encodes CDR1 KGHSH and CDR2 LQKENI.

The V call is TRBV11-3, the J call TRBJ1-1; TRBD1 aligns across 7 bases. The CDR3 totals 14 residues. The junction had 6 bases not matched to a gene; V was cut back by 5 bases and J by 3 bases. The V gene's germline CDR1 is SGHNT and CDR2 YENEEA. The CDR3 here is CASSKTGRDTEAFF. The CDR3 DNA reads TGTGCCAGCAGCAAGACAGGGCGTGACACTGAAGCTTTCTTT.

The genes are TRBV7-9 and TRBJ2-3; TRBD1 might be the D (7 bases). V lost 6 bases and J lost 3, with 10 bases in between. The CDR3 contains 13 residues. Per germline, CDR1 SEHNR and CDR2 FQNEAQ (reference sequence). CDR3 region: CASRQGRTDTQYF. In DNA, the CDR3 is TGTGCCAGCAGACAGGGGAGGACAGATACGCAGTATTTT.

V is TRBV15 and J is TRBJ2-3, with TRBD1 identical over 10 bases. V was clipped by 1 base and J by 5 bases; unmatched bases: 6. CDR3 length equals 16 residues. CDR1 is LNHNV and CDR2 is YYDKDF in the germline V gene (reference sequence). The CDR3 sequence: CATSRGDRGGRDTQYF. As DNA, the CDR3 is TGTGCCACCAGCAGAGGGGACAGGGGTGGTAGAGATACGCAGTATTTT.

This clonotype was seen a handful of times. The chain couples TRBV7-9 to TRBJ1-2, with D possibly being TRBD1 (5 bases). The CDR3 is 12 residues long. Germline values: CDR1 SEHNR, CDR2 FQNEAQ (reference sequence). The ends were cut back, 11 bases at V and 9 bases at J, with 19 bases in the middle. CDR3 region: CALGEGLRSYTF. DNA of the CDR3: TGTGCCCTTGGCGAGGGGCTTAGAAGCTACACCTTC.

In this sample, this clonotype turned up a few times. V gene TRBV28 combines with J gene TRBJ1-5; D remains ambiguous. Germline V gives CDR1 MDHEN, CDR2 SYDVKM. With 7 bases removed from V and 4 bases from J, the gap between germline ends came to 8 bases. The CDR3 spans 12 residues. In nucleotides, the CDR3 is TGTGCCAGCACCTTTACTAATCAGCCCCAGCATTTT. Residues: CASTFTNQPQHF.

This clonotype occurred many times. The genes are TRBV6-6 and TRBJ2-7, with D maybe TRBD1 (6 bases). The CDR3 runs 14 residues. Germline V gene lookup returns CDR1 MNHNY and CDR2 SVGAGI (reference sequence). V gave up 0 bases and J gave up 4 bases, with 10 bases separating them. The CDR3 DNA sequence: TGTGCCAGCAGTTACTCCCATGACAGGTACGAGCAGTACGTC. Residues: CASSYSHDRYEQYV.

This chain uses TRBV20-1 with TRBJ2-3, with unresolved D. The CDR3 length is 12 residues. Germline CDR1 reads DFQATT; CDR2 reads SNEGSKA (reference sequence). V lost 6 bases and J 2 bases, leaving 9 bases between the germline ends. The CDR3 nucleotides read TGCAGTGCCGCCGAAAACACAGATACGCAGTATTTT. This encodes CSAAENTDTQYF.

Ten or more counts support this clonotype. The V gene is TRBV20-1, the J gene TRBJ1-4; no firm D call. This CDR3 comprises 14 residues. With 3 bases removed from V and 0 bases from J, the gap between germline ends came to 8 bases. In germline, CDR1 is DFQATT, CDR2 SNEGSKA (reference sequence). The CDR3 DNA reads TGCAGTGCTAGGAGACTTGCAACTAATGAAAAACTGTTTTTT. This translates into CSARRLATNEKLFF.

This clonotype is medium-sized. The chain has TRBV5-1 and TRBJ1-5; 7 bases fit TRBD1. Losses at the gene ends were 0 bases for V and 1 base for J; bases not matched to a gene: 1. This CDR3 spans 15 amino acids. CDR1 is SGHRS and CDR2 is YFSETQ in the germline V gene. The CDR3 spells CASSLAGQSNQPQHF. Here the CDR3 DNA reads TGCGCCAGCAGCTTGGCGGGACAGAGCAATCAGCCCCAGCATTTT. Together with reference TRBV5-1 and TRBJ1-5, the CDR3 gives the full variable domain: KAGVTQTPRYLIKTRGQQVTLSCSPISGHRSVSWYQQTPGQGLQFLFEYFSETQRNKGNFPGRFSGRQFSNSRSEMNVSTLELGDSALYLCASSLAGQSNQPQHFGDGTRLSIL.

This clonotype was detected a few times. The CDR3: CAISESGGFSTDTQYF. The CDR3 DNA follows: TGTGCCATCAGTGAGTCCGGGGGCTTTAGCACAGATACGCAGTATTTT. This chain joins TRBV10-3 and TRBJ2-3, with D perhaps matching TRBD1 or TRBD2 (6 bases each). CDR3 length: 16 amino acids. Per germline, CDR1 ENHRY and CDR2 SYGVKD. Trimming stripped 0 bases from V and 0 bases from J, with 10 bases between.